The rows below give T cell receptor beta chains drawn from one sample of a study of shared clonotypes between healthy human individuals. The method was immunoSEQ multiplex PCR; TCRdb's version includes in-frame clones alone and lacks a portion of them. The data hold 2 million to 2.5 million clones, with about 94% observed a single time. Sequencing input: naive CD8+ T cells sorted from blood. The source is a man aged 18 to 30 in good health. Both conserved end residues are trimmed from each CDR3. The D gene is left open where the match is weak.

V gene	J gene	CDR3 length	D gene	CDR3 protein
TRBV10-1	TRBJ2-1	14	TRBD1	ASSATKGQGAIEQF
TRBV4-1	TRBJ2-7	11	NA	ASSQDYDYEQY
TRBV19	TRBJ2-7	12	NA	ASSIKGLSYEQY
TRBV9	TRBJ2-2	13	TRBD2	ASSEGLAGTGELF
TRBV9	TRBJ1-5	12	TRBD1	ASTQGASNQPQH
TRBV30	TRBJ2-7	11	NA	AWSVGTLGEQY
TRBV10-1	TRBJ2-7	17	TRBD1	ASSVSGQASREPDYEQY
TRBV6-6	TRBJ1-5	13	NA	ASSYSGISNQPQH
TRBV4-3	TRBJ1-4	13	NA	ASSPERGGGEKLF
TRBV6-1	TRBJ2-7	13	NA	ASSEAGISPYEQY
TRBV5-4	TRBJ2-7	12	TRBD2	ASSSSGASYEQY
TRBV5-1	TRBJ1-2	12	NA	ASSLFGEDYGYT
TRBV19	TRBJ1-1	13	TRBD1	ASSIDGSGGTEAF
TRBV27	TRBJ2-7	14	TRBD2	ASSPSSGAFSYEQY
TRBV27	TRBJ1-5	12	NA	ASSFLGTNQPQH
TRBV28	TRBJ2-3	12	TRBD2	ASSWGGEGDTQY
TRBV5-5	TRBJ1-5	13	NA	ASSLDYLGNQPQH
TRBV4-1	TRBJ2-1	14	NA	ASSQEHISSYNEQF
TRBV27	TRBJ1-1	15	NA	ASSLGAPGGMNTEAF
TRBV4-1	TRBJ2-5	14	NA	ASSPTVGSLGETQY
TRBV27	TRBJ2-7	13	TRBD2	ASSLSTSGPYEQY
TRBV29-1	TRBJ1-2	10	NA	SVERGDYGYT
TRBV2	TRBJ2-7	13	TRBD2	ASSALAGDSYEQY
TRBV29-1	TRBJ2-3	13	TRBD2	SVEYSGGRTDTQY
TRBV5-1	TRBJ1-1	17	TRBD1	ASRADNRGFFSGYTEAF
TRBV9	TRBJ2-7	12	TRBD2	ASSGGTSGYEQY
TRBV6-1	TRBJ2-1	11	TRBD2	ASTSGDNNEQF
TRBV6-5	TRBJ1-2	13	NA	ASSYLYKLERGYT
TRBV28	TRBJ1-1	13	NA	ASSFLESPGLQAF
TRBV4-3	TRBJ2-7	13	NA	ASSQDSYSRYEQY
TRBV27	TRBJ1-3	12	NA	ASSSVGGGNTIY
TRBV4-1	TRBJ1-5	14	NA	ASSQGMTVLNQPQH